Listed below are T cell receptor beta chains from one sample, sequenced in a study of PD-1 blockade in mismatch repair-deficient tumors. The assay was immunoSEQ multiplex PCR, and TCRdb's table has in-frame clones only and misses some. The data hold about 60,000 clones, with around 88% observed a single time. Sample: peripheral blood, taken 52 weeks after starting pembrolizumab. These receptors were obtained from an adult with mismatch repair-deficient cancer. Both conserved end residues are part of each CDR3. The D gene is left open where the match is weak. Where a row states a size, it is once, few, many or the class of an expanded clone; other rows omit it.

>NA|TRBJ2-5|NA|TRBV13
CASSSNEGGFGETQYF
TGTGCCAGCAGCTCCAACGAAGGGGGGTTCGGGGAGACCCAGTACTTC
>NA|TRBJ1-1|NA|TRBV6-5
CASTAQGLGTEAFF
TGTGCCAGCACCGCCCAGGGGCTGGGCACTGAAGCTTTCTTT
>TRBD1|TRBJ2-7|NA|TRBV5-1
CASSSLGTGSYEQYF
TGCGCCAGCAGCTCCCTCGGGACAGGGTCCTACGAGCAGTACTTC
>TRBD1|TRBJ1-5|NA|TRBV27
CASSLMGGQGNNQPQHF
TGTGCCAGCAGTCTTATGGGGGGACAGGGGAACAATCAGCCCCAGCATTTT
>NA|TRBJ2-3|NA|TRBV11-2
CASSLERTRDTQYF
TGTGCCAGCAGCTTAGAGAGGACCAGAGATACGCAGTATTTT
>TRBD1|TRBJ2-7|NA|TRBV5-1
CASSLAGTGGEQYF
TGCGCCAGCAGCTTGGCCGGGACAGGGGGCGAGCAGTACTTC
>NA|TRBJ2-7|NA|TRBV2
CAIQASGAVDEQYF
TGTGCCATCCAGGCGTCAGGGGCGGTAGACGAGCAGTACTTC
>TRBD2|TRBJ2-1|NA|TRBV7-6
CASSPIAGGPFNEQFF
TGTGCCAGCAGCCCGATAGCGGGAGGGCCGTTCAATGAGCAGTTCTTC
>TRBD2|TRBJ2-7|NA|TRBV10-1
CASRRGTSGRWFFDEQYF
TGCGCCAGCAGACGCGGGACTAGCGGGAGATGGTTTTTCGACGAGCAGTACTTC
>NA|TRBJ2-1|NA|TRBV11-3
CASALGNEQFF
TGTGCCAGCGCGCTAGGTAATGAGCAGTTCTTC
>NA|TRBJ1-2|NA|TRBV4-1
CASSQAGNYGYTF
TGCGCCAGCAGCCAAGCGGGTAACTATGGCTACACCTTC
>TRBD2|TRBJ2-7|few|TRBV5-5
CASSQYLAGLYEQYF
TGTGCCAGCAGCCAGTATCTAGCGGGACTGTACGAGCAGTACTTC
>NA|TRBJ2-3|NA|TRBV5-1
CASSLEGILTDTQYF
TGCGCCAGCAGCTTGGAAGGCATACTCACAGATACGCAGTATTTT
>NA|TRBJ2-7|NA|TRBV6-6
CASSYAGMQYF
TGTGCCAGCAGTTATGCAGGGATGCAGTACTTC
>NA|TRBJ2-3|NA|TRBV21-1
CARLDSRFPHADTQYF
TGTGCCAGGCTAGACAGTCGATTTCCCCATGCAGATACGCAGTATTTT
>NA|TRBJ2-1|NA|TRBV7-8
CASSLFRGGYNEQFF
TGTGCCAGCAGCCTATTTCGAGGCGGGTACAATGAGCAGTTCTTC
>NA|TRBJ2-3|NA|TRBV29-1
CSVEDQGSDTQYF
TGCAGCGTTGAAGATCAGGGGTCAGATACGCAGTATTTT
>NA|TRBJ1-5|NA|TRBV19
CASSIVQFNQPQHF
TGTGCCAGTAGTATAGTCCAGTTCAATCAGCCCCAGCATTTT
>TRBD2|TRBJ2-7|NA|TRBV9
CASSVTSGAGGEQYF
TGTGCCAGCAGCGTAACTAGCGGGGCCGGCGGTGAGCAGTACTTC
>TRBD1|TRBJ2-2|NA|TRBV29-1
CSVETGTGGPGELFF
TGCAGCGTAGAAACCGGGACAGGGGGCCCCGGGGAGCTGTTTTTT
>TRBD1|TRBJ2-1|NA|TRBV19
CASSNRQGIEDYYNEQFF
TGTGCCAGTAGTAACAGACAGGGGATTGAGGACTACTACAATGAGCAGTTCTTC
>NA|TRBJ1-1|NA|TRBV14
CASSPSGARPPSTEAFF
TGTGCCAGCAGCCCATCTGGGGCCCGCCCGCCATCCACTGAAGCTTTCTTT
>NA|TRBJ2-7|NA|TRBV7-9
CASSLVGEEQYF
TGTGCCAGCAGCTTAGTCGGGGAAGAGCAGTACTTC
>NA|TRBJ1-1|NA|TRBV27
CASSFGGTTEAFF
TGTGCCAGCAGTTTCGGAGGGACCACAGAAGCTTTCTTT
>NA|TRBJ2-3|NA|TRBV11-3
CASSLDLSAGTDTQYF
TGTGCCAGCAGCTTAGATCTTAGTGCGGGCACAGATACGCAGTATTTT
>TRBD1|TRBJ1-1|NA|TRBV19
CASGTGPNTEAFF
TGTGCCAGTGGGACAGGGCCGAACACTGAAGCTTTCTTT
>NA|TRBJ2-7|NA|TRBV27
CASSPPPRTYEQYF
TGTGCCAGCAGTCCCCCTCCCAGGACCTACGAGCAGTACTTC
>TRBD2|TRBJ2-3|NA|TRBV10-3
CAISATSGRGTDTQYF
TGTGCCATCAGTGCCACTAGCGGGAGGGGCACAGATACGCAGTATTTT
>TRBD2|TRBJ2-3|NA|TRBV29-1
CSAGTSGSGTQYF
TGCAGCGCAGGGACTAGCGGGAGCGGTACGCAGTATTTT
>NA|TRBJ2-7|once|TRBV7-9
CASSPAQNYEQYF
TGTGCCAGCAGCCCGGCCCAAAACTACGAGCAGTACTTC
>TRBD2|TRBJ2-7|NA|TRBV18
CASSPVAGREVYEQYF
TGTGCCAGCTCACCAGTGGCGGGGCGGGAGGTCTACGAGCAGTACTTC
>NA|TRBJ2-7|NA|TRBV4-1
CASSQEQIQSYEQYF
TGCGCCAGCAGCCAAGAACAAATCCAGTCCTACGAGCAGTACTTC
>TRBD2|TRBJ2-7|NA|TRBV5-1
CASSGITGTSGTYEQYF
TGCGCCAGCAGCGGAATCACCGGGACTAGCGGGACCTACGAGCAGTACTTC
>NA|TRBJ2-3|NA|TRBV30
CAWSVLADTQYF
TGTGCCTGGAGTGTACTGGCAGATACGCAGTATTTT
>NA|TRBJ2-1|NA|TRBV28
CASSLRTAPYNEQFF
TGTGCCAGCAGTTTGCGGACAGCCCCCTACAATGAGCAGTTCTTC
>TRBD1|TRBJ2-7|NA|TRBV5-8
CASSLGPDRSSYEQYF
TGTGCCAGCAGCTTGGGCCCGGACAGGAGCTCCTACGAGCAGTACTTC